Shown below are 21 T cell receptor beta chains from a single sample sequenced in a study of response to subunit inactivated influenza vaccine. TCRdb independently ran MiXCR on the RT-PCR reads; one entry per CDR3 protein. Counted here are some 800,000 distinct CDR3 sequences, around 20% occurring once; the ten biggest clones make up approximately 10%. The sequences come from PBMCs from blood, collected around 5 days after vaccination. All receptors come from a man aged 50-59 years who received an inactivated influenza vaccine.

There are a few counts of this clonotype. The chain is built from TRBV5-1 and TRBJ2-1; TRBD1 matches 11 bases. Unmatched junction bases numbered 6, after V lost 3 bases and J lost 7 bases. Germline V gene sequence: CDR1 SGHRS, CDR2 YFSETQ. This CDR3 has 15 residues. The CDR3 DNA sequence: TGCGCCAGCAGCTCCGGACAGGGGGCGCCGAATGAGCAGTTCTTC. Encoded protein: CASSSGQGAPNEQFF.

This clonotype was seen repeatedly, ten times or more. The chain couples TRBV20-1 to TRBJ2-5; TRBD1 might be the D (5 bases). The CDR3 sequence is 15 residues long. Germline V gives CDR1 DFQATT, CDR2 SNEGSKA (reference sequence). V lost 0 bases, J lost 0 bases, and 11 bases lay in between. CDR3 in DNA: TGCAGTGCTAGAGATGGGAACAGGTACCAAGAGACCCAGTACTTC. This gives the protein CSARDGNRYQETQYF.

V gene TRBV20-1 combines with J gene TRBJ2-7; maybe TRBD2 (6 bases). Germline values: CDR1 DFQATT, CDR2 SNEGSKA (reference sequence). The CDR3 runs to 14 residues. Trimming pared 3 bases from V and 1 base from J, leaving 13 bases between. The CDR3 spells CSASGGGRSYEQYF. The CDR3 bases are TGCAGTGCTAGCGGGGGAGGCCGTTCCTACGAGCAGTACTTC.

This sequence joins TRBV20-1 and TRBJ2-3; 12 bases align to TRBD2. Germline trimming cut 6 bases from V and 4 bases from J; bases unmatched to any gene: 5. The CDR3 length is 14 residues. Per the germline V gene, CDR1 is DFQATT and CDR2 is SNEGSKA (reference sequence). Here the CDR3 reads CSAATSGRSDTQYF. The CDR3 DNA reads as TGCAGTGCCGCAACTAGCGGGAGGTCAGATACGCAGTATTTT.

This clonotype was counted between two and nine times. The CDR3 spells CASSPGLASLNEQFF. The CDR3 coding sequence is TGCGCCAGCAGTCCGGGACTCGCATCCCTCAATGAGCAGTTCTTC. The rearrangement joins TRBV5-1 to TRBJ2-1; possible D gene TRBD2, 6 bases. V dropped 5 bases and J dropped 6 bases, with 18 bases sitting between them. CDR1 is SGHRS, CDR2 YFSETQ, per germline. CDR3 size: 15 residues.

The sample holds many counts of this clonotype. The junction shows a germline mismatch at one end, possibly a read error. V gene TRBV7-7 combines with J gene TRBJ2-1, with TRBD2 matching 13 bases. The CDR3 is 19 amino acids. The V gene's germline CDR1 is SSHAT and CDR2 FNYEAQ (reference sequence). Here the CDR3 reads CASSRGLAGRAFSYNEQFF. CDR3 coding DNA: TGTGCTAGCAGCCGGGGACTAGCGGGACGCGCCTTCTCCTACAATGAGCAGTTCTTC.

In its sample, this clonotype was seen many times. CDR3 sequence reads: CASRYSGYEQFF. In nucleotides, the CDR3 is TGTGCCAGCAGATACTCGGGGTATGAGCAGTTCTTC. The chain employs TRBV12-3 or TRBV12-4 and TRBJ2-1; D might be TRBD2 (5 bases). The CDR3 length is 12 residues. V gave up 6 bases and J gave up 8 bases, with 11 bases separating them.

The V and J genes are TRBV7-2 and TRBJ2-3; 10 bases map to TRBD2. V lost 5 bases to trimming and J lost 9 bases; unmatched junction nucleotides: 14. The CDR3 is made up of 16 amino acids. Germline CDR1 and CDR2: SGHTA and FQGNSA. CDR3 sequence reads: CASSRELAGSLRTQYF. DNA of the CDR3: TGTGCCAGCAGCCGCGAACTAGCGGGGTCTCTGAGGACGCAGTATTTT.

This clonotype has just a few counts. The rearrangement joins TRBV29-1 to TRBJ2-7, with D perhaps TRBD1 (5 bases). The V end was cut by 6 bases, the J end by 7 bases, with 13 bases between. Germline V gene lookup returns CDR1 SQVTM and CDR2 ANQGSEA. CDR3 size: 11 residues. The CDR3 DNA reads TGCAGCGTAGACAGCCAAAGGGAGCAGTACTTC. Translated: CSVDSQREQYF.

This clonotype was seen only a few times. This chain links TRBV6-2 or TRBV6-3 with TRBJ2-1; TRBD1 agrees at 9 bases. Germline V gene data show CDR1 as MNHEY and CDR2 as SVGEGT. The CDR3 length is 16 residues. Trimming removed 7 bases from V and 3 bases from J; junction bases left unmatched: 10. CDR3 in amino acids: CASTYRGRSLYNEQFF. CDR3 DNA: TGTGCCAGCACGTACAGGGGGCGATCCCTCTACAATGAGCAGTTCTTC.

The rearrangement links TRBV5-1 to TRBJ1-5; D gene uncertain. Between the trimmed V and J ends, which lost 3 bases and 2 bases, there was a span of 12 bases. The CDR3 is 15 residues long. From germline, CDR1 is SGHRS and CDR2 YFSETQ. This CDR3 reads CASSSDGEGNQPQHF. The CDR3 DNA follows: TGCGCCAGCAGCTCGGACGGAGAGGGCAATCAGCCCCAGCATTTT.

This clonotype came up a few times. The chain couples TRBV20-1 to TRBJ2-7, with D maybe TRBD1 (5 bases). V lost 6 bases and J 2 bases, leaving 17 bases between the germline ends. CDR3 length equals 14 residues. The germline CDR1 and CDR2 sequences are DFQATT and SNEGSKA (reference sequence). The CDR3 reads CSAQGRQFPYEQYF. The CDR3 DNA follows: TGCAGTGCCCAGGGCAGACAGTTTCCCTACGAGCAGTACTTC.

This clonotype has only a few counts. The chain employs TRBV24-1 and TRBJ2-5; the match to TRBD1 covers 8 bases. CDR1 and CDR2 from the germline V gene are KGHDR and SFDVKD. Germline trimming cut 2 bases from V and 0 bases from J; bases unmatched to any gene: 4. This CDR3 region has 16 residues. CDR3 DNA: TGTGCCACCAGTGATTCCGGGACAGGAGACCAAGAGACCCAGTACTTC. Translation: CATSDSGTGDQETQYF.

In its sample, this clonotype was seen a few times. V usage is TRBV5-1 and J usage is TRBJ2-1; perhaps TRBD1 as D (6 bases). Looked up from germline, CDR1 is SGHRS and CDR2 is YFSETQ. The CDR3 is 15 residues long. Trimming removed 4 bases from V and 4 bases from J, with 15 bases in between. CDR3 nucleotide sequence: TGCGCCAGCAGCCAGACCGGGACACAATACAATGAGCAGTTCTTC. Translating gives CASSQTGTQYNEQFF. Full variable domain (missing parts from reference TRBV5-1 and TRBJ2-1): KAGVTQTPRYLIKTRGQQVTLSCSPISGHRSVSWYQQTPGQGLQFLFEYFSETQRNKGNFPGRFSGRQFSNSRSEMNVSTLELGDSALYLCASSQTGTQYNEQFFGPGTRLTVL.

This clonotype appeared a few times. The V gene is TRBV28, the J gene TRBJ1-2; D gene unclear. The V gene's germline CDR1 is MDHEN and CDR2 SYDVKM. Trimming left V 2 bases short and J 1 base short, with 23 bases between. This CDR3 spans 19 amino acids. The CDR3 protein is CASSLEYRAGRRVNYGYTF. CDR3 in DNA: TGTGCCAGCAGTTTAGAGTACCGAGCCGGTCGGCGGGTTAACTATGGCTACACCTTC.

The chain joins TRBV3-1 to TRBJ2-5; unclear D gene. This CDR3 contains 13 residues. CDR1 is LGHDT and CDR2 is YNNKEL in the germline V gene (reference sequence). V shed 3 bases and J shed 3 bases, with 8 bases lying between them. CDR3 region: CASSHRKEETQYF. CDR3 DNA sequence: TGTGCCAGCAGCCATCGGAAGGAAGAGACCCAGTACTTC.

V gene TRBV10-3 combines with J gene TRBJ2-2; the D gene is possibly TRBD2 (6 bases). V lost 7 bases and J 4 bases, leaving 13 bases between the germline ends. Looked up from germline, CDR1 is ENHRY and CDR2 is SYGVKD. The CDR3 loop spans 14 amino acids. CDR3 sequence reads: CAIKTGVVTGELFF. CDR3 coding DNA: TGTGCCATCAAGACGGGGGTTGTCACCGGGGAGCTGTTTTTT.

The rearrangement joins TRBV6-2 or TRBV6-3 to TRBJ1-2, with D possibly being TRBD1 (6 bases). This CDR3 is 15 amino acids long. The V gene's germline CDR1 is MNHEY and CDR2 SVGEGT. The germline V and J ends were trimmed by 2 bases and 4 bases, with 14 bases remaining between them. In DNA form, the CDR3 reads TGTGCCAGCAGTTACGAAGGACAGAGGGGCTATGGCTACACCTTC. Translation: CASSYEGQRGYGYTF.

The rearrangement uses TRBV5-6 and TRBJ2-1, with D maybe TRBD2 (6 bases). V was shortened by 4 bases and J by 5 bases, with 10 bases between the two germline ends. This CDR3 is 13 amino acids long. Germline V gene data show CDR1 as SGHDT and CDR2 as YYEEEE. The DNA for the CDR3 is TGTGCCAGCAGCCGGGACTTCAACAATGAGCAGTTCTTC. The encoded protein is CASSRDFNNEQFF.

The chain combines TRBV20-1 with TRBJ2-3, with D unresolved. The germline CDR1 and CDR2 sequences are DFQATT and SNEGSKA (reference sequence). Trimming took off 3 bases at V and 3 bases at J, with 4 bases between the two ends. This CDR3 is built from 11 residues. CDR3 sequence (DNA): TGCAGTGCTAGCATTACAGATACGCAGTATTTT. It is translated as CSASITDTQYF.

This chain connects TRBV10-2 to TRBJ2-1; TRBD1 agrees at 9 bases. With V trimmed by 6 bases and J by 2 bases, 8 bases remained unmatched. Germline CDR1 and CDR2: WSHSY and SAAADI. The CDR3 totals 16 residues. The CDR3 reads CASSHQNRGPYNEQFF. The CDR3 DNA follows: TGCGCCAGCAGCCACCAAAACAGGGGGCCCTACAATGAGCAGTTCTTC.